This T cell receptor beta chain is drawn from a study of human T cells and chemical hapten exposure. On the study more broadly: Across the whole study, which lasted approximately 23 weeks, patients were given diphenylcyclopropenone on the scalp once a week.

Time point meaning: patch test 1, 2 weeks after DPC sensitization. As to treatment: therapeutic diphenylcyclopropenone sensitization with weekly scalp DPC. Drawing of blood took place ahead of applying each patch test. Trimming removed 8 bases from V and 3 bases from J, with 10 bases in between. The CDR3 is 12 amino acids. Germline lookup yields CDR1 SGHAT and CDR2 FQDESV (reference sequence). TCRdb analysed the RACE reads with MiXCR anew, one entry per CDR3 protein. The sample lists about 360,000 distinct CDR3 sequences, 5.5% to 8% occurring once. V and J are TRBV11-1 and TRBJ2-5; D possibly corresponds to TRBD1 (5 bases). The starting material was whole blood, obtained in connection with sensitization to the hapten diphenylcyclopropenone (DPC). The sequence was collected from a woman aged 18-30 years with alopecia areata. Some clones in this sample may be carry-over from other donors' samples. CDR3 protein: CASLGREETQYF. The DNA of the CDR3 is TGTGCCAGCCTTGGCAGGGAAGAGACCCAGTACTTC.